These T cell receptor beta chains were read from a single sample in a study of T cell changes during pregnancy in multiple sclerosis. TCRdb's table, derived via immunoSEQ multiplex PCR, lists solely in-frame clones and lacks some. The repertoire holds 45,000 to 65,000 clones, over 90% seen once, with about 2.6% in the top ten. The specimen comprised CD8+ T cells from peripheral blood mononuclear cells, sampled in the third trimester of pregnancy. These TCRs come from a female donor with multiple sclerosis, enrolled in a pregnancy study. Each CDR3 is given with its conserved first and last residue. D genes are given only for firm matches. Some rows mark clone size as missing; the rest say once, few, many or name a class of expanded clone.

j_gene	d_gene	v_gene	abundance	CDR3nt	CDR3aa
TRBJ1-1	.	TRBV5-4	.	TGTGCCACCTTCGGACCGGGAAGAACGGCTGAAGCTTTCTTT	CATFGPGRTAEAFF
TRBJ1-2	.	TRBV6-4	.	TGTGCCAGCAGTGACCCGATCCCTGGCAGGGGTTACTCGGGGTATGGCTACACCTTC	CASSDPIPGRGYSGYGYTF
TRBJ2-7	TRBD1	TRBV19	.	TGTGCCAGTAGTATAGGGACAGGGGGCTCCTACGAGCAGTACTTC	CASSIGTGGSYEQYF
TRBJ2-1	.	TRBV28	.	TGTGCCAGCAGTACCCTCCGGGACACCTCCTACAATGAGCAGTTCTTC	CASSTLRDTSYNEQFF
TRBJ2-3	.	TRBV2	.	TGTGCCAGCAGTGAAGCGGGCAGTCGCACAGATACGCAGTATTTT	CASSEAGSRTDTQYF
TRBJ1-2	.	TRBV13	.	TGTGCCAGCAGCTTAGCAGGGGACTATGGCTACACCTTC	CASSLAGDYGYTF
TRBJ1-2	.	TRBV7-9	.	TGTGCCAGCAGCTTCTTTATTACAGGGACCCGTGAAGGCTACACCTTC	CASSFFITGTREGYTF
TRBJ2-3	TRBD2	TRBV9	.	TGTGCCAGCAGCGTTAGCGGGAGGGGCACAGATACGCAGTATTTT	CASSVSGRGTDTQYF
TRBJ1-1	.	TRBV30	.	TGTGCCTGGAGTAAGGGGCTGAACACTGAAGCTTTCTTT	CAWSKGLNTEAFF
TRBJ2-7	TRBD1	TRBV10-1	.	TGCGCCAGCAGTGAGAGGGCAGGGGGCCCCTACGAGCAGTACTTC	CASSERAGGPYEQYF
TRBJ2-7	TRBD1	TRBV19	.	TGTGCCAGTAGTCTTTCCATGGGACAGGGTTCCTACGAGCAGTACTTC	CASSLSMGQGSYEQYF
TRBJ2-3	TRBD1	TRBV5-4	.	TGTGCCAGCAGAGACAGGGGGGCGTTTATACTTACAGATACGCAGTATTTT	CASRDRGAFILTDTQYF
TRBJ2-1	.	TRBV5-6	.	TGTGCCAGCAGCAGCCCAATAGCTGAGCAGTTCTTC	CASSSPIAEQFF
TRBJ2-7	.	TRBV18	.	TGTGCCAGCTCACCAGAGGACTTCCTTTACGAGCAGTACTTC	CASSPEDFLYEQYF
TRBJ2-1	.	TRBV27	.	TGTGCCAGCAGTTACTTCGGGGTCGGTAATGAGCAGTTCTTC	CASSYFGVGNEQFF
TRBJ2-7	.	TRBV2	.	TGTGCCAGCACCGAAGTAGGGGCCACCTACGAGCAGTACTTC	CASTEVGATYEQYF
TRBJ1-1	TRBD1	TRBV12-5	.	TGTGCTAGTGGTTTGCCCATCCTCCCTTGGCAGGGGGCCGATACTGAAGCTTTCTTT	CASGLPILPWQGADTEAFF
TRBJ2-7	TRBD2	TRBV11-2	once	TGTGCCAGCAGCCATGACAGGAGGACTAGCGGGAGCGACTACGAGCAGTACTTC	CASSHDRRTSGSDYEQYF
TRBJ1-2	.	TRBV7-9	.	TGTGCCAGCAGCTTAGGGGGAGATGGCTACACCTTC	CASSLGGDGYTF
TRBJ2-7	TRBD2	TRBV7-6	.	TGTGCCAGCAGCTTAGCTAGCGGGAGACACGAGCAGTACTTC	CASSLASGRHEQYF
TRBJ1-5	.	TRBV19	.	TGTGCCAGTAGTTCATACGGAGGGATCCAGCATTTT	CASSSYGGIQHF
TRBJ2-5	.	TRBV18	once	TGTGCCAGCTCACCATTCCCCCCCGGGAAGGATGTTTATGGGCAAGAGACCCAGTACTTC	CASSPFPPGKDVYGQETQYF
TRBJ2-7	.	TRBV5-6	.	TGTGCCAGCAGCCCGGGCCGGGGGTCCTACGAGCAGTACTTC	CASSPGRGSYEQYF
TRBJ2-3	TRBD2	TRBV5-1	.	TGCGCCAGCAGCTTGGAACTAGCGGTTACAGATACGCAGTATTTT	CASSLELAVTDTQYF
TRBJ2-1	.	TRBV27	.	TGTGCCAGCAGTTGGAGTAGCATCACCTACAATGAGCAGTTCTTC	CASSWSSITYNEQFF
TRBJ1-1	.	TRBV19	.	TGTGCCAGTAGTATAGCCCCTACAGCGAACACTGAAGCTTTCTTT	CASSIAPTANTEAFF
TRBJ2-2	TRBD2	TRBV2	.	TGTGCCAGCAGGCCCGGGACTAGCGGGACCGGGGAGCTGTTTTTT	CASRPGTSGTGELFF
TRBJ2-1	.	TRBV11-2	.	TGTGCCAGCAGCTTAGATACAGCGGACCCTCACAATGAGCAGTTCTTC	CASSLDTADPHNEQFF